This T cell receptor beta chain originates from a study of T cell clusters in autoimmune cytopenias. Study-level results: Primary autoimmune cytopenia patients appeared to lack physiological T cell clusters present in healthy donors. No experiment has yet validated the function of the T cell clusters defined in silico. Compared with active autoimmune hepatitis patients, healthy donors showed around 3-fold more exclusive TRB clusters.

Note on this clonotype: Its antigen is as yet unknown.

TRB was amplified by touch-down multiplex PCR, primer pools A and B combined. TCRdb reprocessed the multiplex PCR reads and stores each CDR3 protein as one record, lacking DNA. The sample's table shows around 7,400 distinct CDR3 sequences. Some 34,000 genome equivalents of blood DNA were amplified for TRB. This clonotype was sampled from a human donor with an autoimmune cytopenia or autoimmune hepatitis (not recorded which). Sample: peripheral blood.

CDR3 region: CASSFRQARRVSPLHF. The chain couples TRBV12-3 or TRBV12-4 to TRBJ1-6. The CDR3 spans 16 residues.